Listed below are T cell receptor beta chains from one sample, sequenced in a study of neoadjuvant nivolumab and ipilimumab in lung cancer. TCRdb keeps only in-frame clones here, not all; method: immunoSEQ multiplex PCR. The table records some 37,000 clones, roughly 89% of them present only once. The sample was peripheral blood, taken before neoadjuvant nivolumab, alone or with ipilimumab. These receptors originate from an adult with non-small cell lung cancer. The CDR3 runs from the conserved cysteine through the conserved F or W. Each record gives: D gene, clone size, V gene, J gene, CDR3 DNA, CDR3 protein. A D gene is named only where the DNA matches it firmly. Clone size, where shown, is once, few, many, or a class for clones that have expanded.

TRBD2	-	TRBV5-4	TRBJ2-5	TGTGCCAGCAGCTTGGCGTCTAGCGGAGCTAAAGAGACCCAGTACTTC	CASSLASSGAKETQYF
-	-	TRBV29-1	TRBJ2-7	TGCAGCGTTGTACGGCTGGGGAGTAGTCACGAGCAGTACTTC	CSVVRLGSSHEQYF
-	-	TRBV6-4	TRBJ1-2	TGTGCCAGCAGTGACGGGGGCAGCGGCTATAGGGGCTACACCTTC	CASSDGGSGYRGYTF
TRBD2	-	TRBV7-2	TRBJ2-3	TGTGCCAGCAGCTCCGGACTAGCGGGAGGGCCGGGCACAGATACGCAGTATTTT	CASSSGLAGGPGTDTQYF
TRBD2	-	TRBV5-1	TRBJ2-7	TGCGCCAGCAGCTTGGAGACTAGCGGGTCAGAGCAGTACTTC	CASSLETSGSEQYF
-	-	TRBV5-4	TRBJ2-2	TGTGCCAGCAGCTTAATCGTTAACACCGGGGAGCTGTTTTTT	CASSLIVNTGELFF
-	once	TRBV7-3	TRBJ2-3	TGTGCCAGCAGCTTCTCCTCCGCCCCCAGCACAGATACGCAGTATTTT	CASSFSSAPSTDTQYF
-	-	TRBV4-2	TRBJ1-3	TGTGCCAGCAGCCAAGACCGCCCAGCTGGAAACACCATATATTTT	CASSQDRPAGNTIYF
-	-	TRBV18	TRBJ1-4	TGTGCCAGCTCACCTGAGTCCTCTAGGGAAAAACTGTTTTTT	CASSPESSREKLFF
TRBD1	once	TRBV18	TRBJ2-7	TGTGCCAGCTCACCCACAGGGGCGCATAGTAGCGAGCAGTACTTC	CASSPTGAHSSEQYF
-	-	TRBV7-7	TRBJ2-5	TGTGCCAGCAGCTTAGGGGGGGCAAGAGAGACCCAGTACTTC	CASSLGGARETQYF
TRBD2	-	TRBV30	TRBJ2-7	TGTGCCTGGAGTGTAAGGTATGGACTAGCGGGAGTTTACGAGCAGTACTTC	CAWSVRYGLAGVYEQYF
-	-	TRBV4-3	TRBJ2-5	TGCGCCAGCAGCCAAGAAAGCAGGGTCCAAGAGACCCAGTACTTC	CASSQESRVQETQYF
TRBD1	-	TRBV10-3	TRBJ1-2	TGTGCCATCAGCCCCGAGGGACAGGGAGGTTTGGGCTACACCTTC	CAISPEGQGGLGYTF
TRBD1	-	TRBV19	TRBJ1-5	TGTGCCAGTAGTCTGGGGGGACAGGGGTTCAATCAGCCCCAGCATTTT	CASSLGGQGFNQPQHF
TRBD1	-	TRBV4-2	TRBJ1-2	TGTGCCAGCAGCCAAGATCAGGGGGAGTTTAATGGCTACACCTTC	CASSQDQGEFNGYTF
TRBD2	-	TRBV18	TRBJ2-2	TGTGCCAGTCCGGGACTAGCGGGAGCGAACACCGGGGAGCTGTTTTTT	CASPGLAGANTGELFF
-	once	TRBV7-9	TRBJ2-7	TGTGCCGTTACAAGCCCTTCCCGCTACGAGCAGTACTTC	CAVTSPSRYEQYF
TRBD1	-	TRBV6-5	TRBJ2-1	TGTGCCAGCAGTTACTCGACAGGGGGCCCGAACAATGAGCAGTTCTTC	CASSYSTGGPNNEQFF
TRBD1	-	TRBV11-2	TRBJ2-5	TGTGCCAGCAGCTCAGGGGACAGGGGGCTTTGGGAGACCCAGTACTTC	CASSSGDRGLWETQYF
TRBD2	-	TRBV5-4	TRBJ2-1	TGTGCCAGCAGACCGTCTAGCGGCGAGACTGAGCAGTTCTTC	CASRPSSGETEQFF
TRBD1	few	TRBV19	TRBJ1-2	TGTGCCAGTAGCAGGACAGGGAAAGGCTACACCTTC	CASSRTGKGYTF
-	-	TRBV7-6	TRBJ1-1	TGTGCCAGCAGCCCCCCCACAGGGCCGTACACTGAAGCTTTCTTT	CASSPPTGPYTEAFF
-	few	TRBV18	TRBJ1-1	TGTGCCAGCTCCCCAGGGTCGGACACTGAAGCTTTCTTT	CASSPGSDTEAFF
-	-	TRBV5-8	TRBJ2-7	TGTGCCAGCAGCCCCCGAACTCCTTGGGAGCAGTACTTC	CASSPRTPWEQYF
-	-	TRBV4-1	TRBJ1-3	TGCGCCAGCAGCCAAGTTAGGGACACCATATATTTT	CASSQVRDTIYF
-	few	TRBV7-3	TRBJ2-2	TGTGCCAGCAGCATCAACTCCGGGGAGCTGTTTTTT	CASSINSGELFF
TRBD2	-	TRBV11-2	TRBJ2-5	TGTGCCAGCAGCCCCGAGGGCGGGAGGGAAGAGACCCAGTACTTC	CASSPEGGREETQYF
TRBD2	few	TRBV23-1	TRBJ2-7	TGCGCCAGTATAGCGGGAGTAAGGTACGAGCAGTACTTC	CASIAGVRYEQYF
TRBD1	-	TRBV28	TRBJ1-2	TGTGCCAGCAGCCCAACAGGGGGGGGGACCTATGGCTACACCTTC	CASSPTGGGTYGYTF
TRBD1	-	TRBV7-2	TRBJ2-1	TGTGCCAGCAGTATAAATGGACAGGAGAACAATGAGCAGTTCTTC	CASSINGQENNEQFF
-	-	TRBV2	TRBJ2-1	TGTGCCAGCAAGAGTCAGGGGATCTCAAGCTATGAGCAGTTCTTC	CASKSQGISSYEQFF
-	-	TRBV7-2	TRBJ2-1	TGTGCCAGCAGCTTAAACCAGCGCAATGAGCAGTTCTTC	CASSLNQRNEQFF
-	-	TRBV18	TRBJ2-7	TGTGCCAGCTCCCCCGGGGACGGCCAGTGGGAGCAGTACTTC	CASSPGDGQWEQYF
TRBD2	-	TRBV11-3	TRBJ2-3	TGTGCCAGCAGCTTACAGGGAGGGGCAGATACGCAGTATTTT	CASSLQGGADTQYF
-	-	TRBV7-9	TRBJ1-1	TGTGCCAGCAGCTTAGATGCTGGGCCTACCACTGAAGCTTTCTTT	CASSLDAGPTTEAFF
-	-	TRBV6-6	TRBJ2-7	TGTGCCAGCAGTTCACTGGCCCTAGCCGAGCAGTACTTC	CASSSLALAEQYF
-	-	TRBV30	TRBJ1-1	TGTGCCTGGAGTGTACCCTTGGCAGTCAACACTGAAGCTTTCTTT	CAWSVPLAVNTEAFF
-	-	TRBV5-1	TRBJ1-2	TGCGCCAGCAGCAGCAACAGTGGTGGCTACACCTTC	CASSSNSGGYTF
-	-	TRBV6-4	TRBJ1-2	TGTGCCAGCAGCCAGGGACTGCCTTATAACTATGGCTACACCTTC	CASSQGLPYNYGYTF
-	-	TRBV6-5	TRBJ2-1	TGTGCCAGCAGTTACAATCGGAACTATGAGCAGTTCTTC	CASSYNRNYEQFF
TRBD1	-	TRBV6-5	TRBJ2-5	TGTGCCAGCAGCCGCGGGACAGGGATTAAAGAGACCCAGTACTTC	CASSRGTGIKETQYF
-	-	TRBV5-5	TRBJ2-7	TGTGCCAGCAGCTTTGATTCGGCAATGGCCTACGAGCAGTACTTC	CASSFDSAMAYEQYF
TRBD2	-	TRBV18	TRBJ2-7	TGTGCCAGCTCAGAACTAGCGGCAGCCTCCTACGAGCAGTACTTC	CASSELAAASYEQYF
-	-	TRBV6-5	TRBJ1-2	TGTGCCAGCAGGACCTACCGAGCCGGGAGCTATGGCTACACCTTC	CASRTYRAGSYGYTF
TRBD2	-	TRBV5-4	TRBJ2-5	TGTGCCAGCAGCTTTTGGCGGGAGGGCCAAGAGACCCAGTACTTC	CASSFWREGQETQYF
-	-	TRBV30	TRBJ2-3	TGTGCCTGGAGTGGTTTAGATACGCAGTATTTT	CAWSGLDTQYF
TRBD2	-	TRBV10-1	TRBJ2-2	TGCGCCAGCAGTGAAAGCGGGAGGGCCAGTGGCGGGGAGCTGTTTTTT	CASSESGRASGGELFF
-	-	TRBV19	TRBJ2-5	TGTGCCAGTAGTACCCCGACAGCCCCCGGGACCCAGTACTTC	CASSTPTAPGTQYF
TRBD1	-	TRBV28	TRBJ2-7	TGTGCCAGCAGTCCCCCGGGACAGGGTACCTACGAGCAGTACTTC	CASSPPGQGTYEQYF
TRBD1	-	TRBV6-6	TRBJ1-5	TGTGCCAGCAGGGGGGGACAGGGGAATAGCAATCAGCCCCAGCATTTT	CASRGGQGNSNQPQHF
TRBD2	once	TRBV2	TRBJ2-1	TGTGCCAGCAGGGGGTTTGGAGCGGGAGTATACAATGAGCAGTTCTTC	CASRGFGAGVYNEQFF